The following is a T cell receptor beta chain sequence with its context. One base away lies a much larger clone, so this may be a sequencing read error. Amplification of TCR alpha and beta CDR3 regions from RNA used iRepertoire nested multiplex PCR. A single record per CDR3 protein comes from TCRdb applying MiXCR to the multiplex PCR reads. The sample lists about 130,000 distinct CDR3 sequences, about 23% occurring once. The entry originates in a study of glioma-infiltrating T cells. The source material was glioma tissue, nonneoplastic brain tissue, or PBMCs (not recorded which). The source is a human donor with low-grade glioma or glioblastoma, undergoing nonglioma brain surgery, or in good health (not recorded which).

The CDR3 nucleotides read TGCGCCAGCAGCTTGGGGGTACACTCCTACGAGCAGTACTTC. It encodes CASSLGVHSYEQYF. This chain connects TRBV5-1 to TRBJ2-7; D call uncertain. Germline V lookup: CDR1 SGHRS, CDR2 YFSETQ. V was cut by 0 bases and J by 0 bases, with 7 bases left in between. This CDR3 is built from 14 residues. Supplemented by reference TRBV5-1 and TRBJ2-7, the full variable domain reads KAGVTQTPRYLIKTRGQQVTLSCSPISGHRSVSWYQQTPGQGLQFLFEYFSETQRNKGNFPGRFSGRQFSNSRSEMNVSTLELGDSALYLCASSLGVHSYEQYFGPGTRLTVT.